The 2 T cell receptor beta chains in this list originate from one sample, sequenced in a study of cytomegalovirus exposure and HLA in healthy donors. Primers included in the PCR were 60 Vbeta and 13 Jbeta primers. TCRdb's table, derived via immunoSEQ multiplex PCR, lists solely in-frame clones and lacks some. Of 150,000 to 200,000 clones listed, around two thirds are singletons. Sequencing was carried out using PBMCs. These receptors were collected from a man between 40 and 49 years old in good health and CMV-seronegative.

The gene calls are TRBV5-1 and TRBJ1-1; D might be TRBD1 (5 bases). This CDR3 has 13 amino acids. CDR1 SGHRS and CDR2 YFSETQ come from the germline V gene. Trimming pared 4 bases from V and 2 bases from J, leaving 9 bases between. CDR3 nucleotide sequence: TGCGCCAGCAGCACAGGCCTCAACACTGAAGCTTTCTTT. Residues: CASSTGLNTEAFF.

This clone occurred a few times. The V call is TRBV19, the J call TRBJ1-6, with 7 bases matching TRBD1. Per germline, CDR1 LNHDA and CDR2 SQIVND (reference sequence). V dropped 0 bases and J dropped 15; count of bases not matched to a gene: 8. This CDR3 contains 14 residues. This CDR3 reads CASSIDFIGQDLHF. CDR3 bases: TGTGCCAGTAGTATAGATTTCATAGGACAGGACCTCCACTTT. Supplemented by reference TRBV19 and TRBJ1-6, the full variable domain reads DGGITQSPKYLFRKEGQNVTLSCEQNLNHDAMYWYRQDPGQGLRLIYYSQIVNDFQKGDIAEGYSVSREKKESFPLTVTSAQKNPTAFYLCASSIDFIGQDLHFGNGTRLTVT.